What follows is one T cell receptor (beta chain) and its context. Its cognate antigen is unknown. The data stem from a study of cytomegalovirus exposure and HLA in healthy donors. Whole-study results and caveats: Overall, 164 TCR beta chains were annotated as cytomegalovirus-associated. Despite most TCR sequences being rare, some public TCRs occurred in many donors. Sequencing had likely introduced a cluster of highly shared sequence variants as an artifact. In an earlier analysis, about 87% or about 30%: the productive usage of most TCR beta V segments.

A multiplex PCR was run with 60 Vbeta primers and 13 Jbeta primers. Method: immunoSEQ multiplex PCR; TCRdb's copy keeps in-frame clones and lacks some. Of 160,000 or so clones listed, 70% to 80% are singletons. Per germline, CDR1 MNHEY and CDR2 SVGAGI. V shed 2 bases and J 5 bases; nucleotides not matched to a gene: 3. The CDR3 extends over 14 amino acids. Sequencing input: PBMCs. The origin of this receptor is a man between 18 and 35 years old in good health and CMV-seropositive. The chain joins TRBV6-5 to TRBJ2-7; TRBD1 matches at 10 bases. CDR3 sequence: CASSYRDRGHEQYF. The CDR3 DNA reads TGTGCCAGCAGTTACCGGGACAGGGGCCACGAGCAGTACTTC.